A single sample is the source of the 18 T cell receptor beta chains below, sequenced in a study of T-cell reconstitution after alpha-beta-depleted transplantation in children. Whole-study findings and limits: Several hundred expanded graft clones reportedly were the source of alpha-beta T cells about two months after transplant.

These TCRs' antigens remain unknown. Unique molecular identifiers were incorporated when the TCRbeta library was constructed. TCRdb reanalysed the PCR reads using MiXCR and keeps one entry per CDR3 protein. This table has 25,000 to 35,000 distinct CDR3 sequences, about 6.7% appearing once. Source: peripheral blood, taken 60 days after TCRalphabeta/CD19-depleted stem cell transplant. These receptors all come from a child under two years old who had a stem cell transplant for acute myeloid leukemia, so the T cells may come from the graft donor.

This clonotype was seen ten or more times. V usage is TRBV7-8 and J usage is TRBJ2-5; D gene ambiguous. The germline V gene has CDR1 SGHVS and CDR2 FQNEAQ. This CDR3 has 14 residues. The germline V and J ends were trimmed by 5 bases and 5 bases, with 15 bases remaining between them. The CDR3 loop is CASSPSDPTETQYF. Written as DNA, the CDR3 is TGTGCCAGCAGCCCCTCGGACCCTACGGAGACCCAGTACTTC.

In its sample, this clonotype was seen many times. The CDR3 nucleotides read TGTGCCAGCGGTCGTTTCTCTGGGGCCAACGTCCTGACTTTC. Amino acid sequence: CASGRFSGANVLTF. The J gene is TRBJ2-6, the V gene TRBV6-2 or TRBV6-3; D not resolved. Germline CDR1 MNHEY, CDR2 SVGEGT. The CDR3 runs to 14 residues. V lost 8 bases and J 0 bases, leaving 8 bases between the germline ends.

This clonotype was observed at least ten times. The chain joins TRBV11-2 to TRBJ2-7, with TRBD2 matching over 7 bases. Trimming at V came to 5 bases and at J to 0 bases, leaving 16 bases not matched to a gene. The CDR3 loop spans 18 amino acids. Germline-derived CDR1 and CDR2 are SGHAT and FQNNGV. CDR3 nucleotides: TGTGCCAGCAGCCCCCTAGGGCTAGCGGAAGGTCTCTCCTACGAGCAGTACTTC. This translates into CASSPLGLAEGLSYEQYF.

Many counts were recorded for this clonotype. This rearrangement joins TRBV7-2 to TRBJ2-7; a possible D gene is TRBD1 (5 bases). Germline-derived CDR1 and CDR2 are SGHTA and FQGNSA. Trimming removed 5 bases from V and 3 bases from J, with 11 bases in between. The CDR3 sequence is 13 residues long. CDR3 residues: CASSLDNRYEQYF. The CDR3 DNA reads as TGTGCCAGCAGCCTGGACAACCGCTACGAGCAGTACTTC.

This clonotype was counted many times. This chain links TRBV12-3 or TRBV12-4 with TRBJ1-6; D is uncertain. Deletions cut 5 bases from V and 9 bases from J, with 8 bases between. The CDR3 covers 12 residues. The chain's CDR3 is CASSRNVSPLHF. In nucleotides, the CDR3 is TGTGCCAGCAGTCGGAACGTTTCACCCCTCCACTTT.

In this sample, this clonotype turned up many times. V and J are TRBV4-2 and TRBJ2-7; TRBD2 might be the D (6 bases). The CDR3 length is 14 residues. CDR1 LGHNA and CDR2 YNFKEQ come from the germline V gene. Trimming pared 1 base from V and 7 bases from J, leaving 14 bases between. This chain's CDR3 is CASSQGRGAGEQYF. CDR3 DNA: TGTGCCAGCAGCCAAGGGAGAGGAGCGGGTGAGCAGTACTTC.

This clonotype was counted ten times or more. This chain joins TRBV27 and TRBJ2-7; D tentatively fits TRBD1 or TRBD2 (5 bases each). Trimming pared 6 bases from V and 3 bases from J, leaving 21 bases between. This CDR3 is built from 16 residues. The V gene's germline CDR1 is MNHEY and CDR2 SMNVEV (reference sequence). CDR3 bases: TGTGCCAGCAGCCCTAGTACCGGGACCTTAAACTACGAGCAGTACTTC. Protein sequence: CASSPSTGTLNYEQYF.

The chain employs TRBV19 and TRBJ1-6; 10 nucleotides line up with TRBD1. J gave up 9 bases and V 1 base, and 3 bases lay outside the gene matches. The CDR3 totals 15 residues. Germline V gene lookup returns CDR1 LNHDA and CDR2 SQIVND (reference sequence). CDR3 region: CASSIAGTGVSPLHF. The CDR3 DNA follows: TGTGCCAGTAGTATAGCCGGGACAGGGGTTTCACCCCTCCACTTT.

The chain carries TRBV9 and TRBJ2-2; 11 nucleotides align to TRBD2. The CDR3 length is 17 residues. Unmatched junction bases numbered 6, after V lost 0 bases and J lost 5 bases. Germline V CDR1 and CDR2: SGDLS, YYNGEE. CDR3 nucleotides: TGTGCCAGCAGCGTAGCCCTACTAGCGGGAGAGACCGGGGAGCTGTTTTTT. Translation gives CASSVALLAGETGELFF.

This clonotype was observed at least ten times. The chain uses TRBV12-5 and TRBJ2-2, with 14 bases lining up with TRBD2. Germline CDR1 and CDR2: LGHNT and FRNRAP. Trimming removed 0 bases from V and 5 bases from J; junction bases left unmatched: 8. The CDR3 covers 19 residues. CDR3 region: CASGLVCVRLAGGTGELFF. The DNA of the CDR3 is TGTGCTAGTGGTTTGGTATGCGTCAGACTAGCGGGAGGGACCGGGGAGCTGTTTTTT.

This clonotype was detected ten times or more. The chain combines TRBV27 with TRBJ1-5, with D unresolved. Germline V gene data show CDR1 as MNHEY and CDR2 as SMNVEV (reference sequence). The CDR3 has 13 amino acids. Deletions cut 3 bases from V and 2 bases from J, with 5 bases between. The CDR3 spells CASSLRGNQPQHF. CDR3 DNA: TGTGCCAGCAGTTTGCGGGGCAATCAGCCCCAGCATTTT.

In its sample, this clonotype ranks as medium-sized. The chain links TRBV5-6 to TRBJ2-2, with TRBD2 matching over 10 bases. This CDR3 is 17 amino acids long. With V trimmed by 1 base and J by 2 bases, 5 bases remained unmatched. Germline-derived CDR1 and CDR2 are SGHDT and YYEEEE. CDR3: CASSLSLAGGNTGELFF. The CDR3 nucleotides are TGTGCCAGCAGCTTGTCCTTAGCGGGAGGCAACACCGGGGAGCTGTTTTTT.

This clonotype was counted many times. V and J are TRBV5-1 and TRBJ1-1; 9 bases agree with TRBD1. The CDR3 contains 14 residues. J gave up 5 bases and V 2 bases, and 4 bases lay outside the gene matches. The germline V gene has CDR1 SGHRS and CDR2 YFSETQ. CDR3 residues: CASSLNRGQTEAFF. Written as DNA, the CDR3 is TGCGCCAGCAGCTTAAACAGGGGGCAAACTGAAGCTTTCTTT.

This clonotype was seen ten or more times. This chain uses TRBV7-9 with TRBJ2-3; D possibly matches TRBD1 or TRBD2 (5 bases each). From germline, CDR1 is SEHNR and CDR2 FQNEAQ (reference sequence). The CDR3 consists of 12 residues. V lost 1 base and J lost 10, with 9 bases in between. CDR3 sequence: CASSLGGGAQYF. The CDR3, as DNA: TGTGCCAGCAGCTTAGGTGGGGGAGCGCAGTATTTT.

This clonotype was detected many times. This sequence joins TRBV11-2 and TRBJ2-4; tentative D call: TRBD1 (6 bases). V lost 0 bases and J 1 base, leaving 10 bases between the germline ends. The CDR3 contains 16 residues. In germline, CDR1 is SGHAT, CDR2 FQNNGV. The CDR3 DNA is TGTGCCAGCAGCTTAGAATGGGGGCCGGCCAAAAACATTCAGTACTTC. This encodes CASSLEWGPAKNIQYF.

This clonotype was counted only a few times. One end of the junction is discordant with germline, which a read error may explain. The chain has TRBV7-3 and TRBJ2-1; the match to TRBD2 covers 15 bases. The CDR3 has 20 amino acids. The germline CDR1 and CDR2 sequences are SGHTA and FQGTGA. The CDR3 protein is CASSVTGTSGRSSSYNEQFF. The CDR3 bases are TGTGCCAGCAGCGTAACCGGGACTAGCGGGAGGTCGAGCTCCTACAATGAGCAGTTCTTC.

Ten or more counts support this clonotype. V and J are TRBV20-1 and TRBJ2-7, with a tentative D call TRBD2 (6 bases). With 6 bases removed from V and 0 bases from J, the gap between germline ends came to 15 bases. This CDR3 contains 14 residues. CDR1 DFQATT and CDR2 SNEGSKA come from the germline V gene (reference sequence). CDR3 amino acids: CSATGTLSSYEQYF. The CDR3 nucleotides read TGCAGTGCGACCGGGACTCTTAGCTCCTACGAGCAGTACTTC.

This clonotype was observed many times. DNA for the CDR3: TGTGCCAGCTCACCACGGGGCGCCAGGGTGGAAGAGCAGTTCTTC. Protein: CASSPRGARVEEQFF. The gene calls are TRBV18 and TRBJ2-1, with D possibly being TRBD1 (5 bases). Germline V gene sequence: CDR1 KGHSH, CDR2 LQKENI. The CDR3 is 15 amino acids. V lost 1 base to trimming and J lost 10 bases, with 17 bases between them. The full variable domain, completed using reference TRBV18 and TRBJ2-1, is NAGVMQNPRHLVRRRGQEARLRCSPMKGHSHVYWYRQLPEEGLKFMVYLQKENIIDESGMPKERFSAEFPKEGPSILRIQQVVRGDSAAYFCASSPRGARVEEQFFGPGTRLTVL.